Listed here are 10 T cell receptor beta chains from one sample, sequenced in a study of blood T cell repertoires in COVID-19 (dated by TCRdb to about 2020). Library preparation was by the immunoSEQ multiplex PCR assay. TCRdb took over this immuneACCESS table, retaining in-frame rearrangements with V and J assigned. Such tables are incomplete; in checked studies, under half of the missing clones stem from an unresolved V gene, and the remainder is unexplained. The sample yields roughly 90,000 clones; around 80% were counted once. The top ten hold 31% of the sample. Sequenced input: peripheral blood. All receptors derive from a woman of 80 years or more with active or convalescent COVID-19.

This clone was counted between two and nine times. This chain joins TRBV5-5 and TRBJ1-3; TRBD1 matches at 10 bases. Trimming cost V 4 bases and J 3 bases; bases outside gene matches: 4. Germline V gives CDR1 SGHKS, CDR2 YYEKEE (reference sequence). The CDR3 is 15 residues long. The CDR3 reads CASSIGQGDGNTIYF. For the CDR3, the DNA is TGTGCCAGCAGCATAGGACAGGGGGATGGAAACACCATATATTTT.

V usage is TRBV6-1 and J usage is TRBJ1-1; tentative D call: TRBD1 (6 bases). The CDR3 totals 14 residues. V shed 2 bases and J shed 4 bases, with 11 bases lying between them. From germline, CDR1 is MNHNS and CDR2 SASEGT. CDR3 sequence (DNA): TGTGCCAGCAGTGAAATCGCAGGGGTCACTGAAGCTTTCTTT. It codes for CASSEIAGVTEAFF.

The chain recombines TRBV12-1 with TRBJ2-7; the table calls TRBD1, which could not be checked here. TRBV12-1 is listed as a pseudogene. The CDR3 length is 16 residues. The CDR3 protein is CASSLEEQGERYEQYF. CDR3 sequence (DNA): TGTGCCAGCAGCTTGGAGGAACAGGGAGAGCGCTACGAGCAGTACTTC.

The chain couples TRBV5-4 to TRBJ2-3, with D tentatively TRBD2 (5 bases). V lost 2 bases to trimming and J lost 6 bases, with 7 bases between them. Germline CDR1 and CDR2: SGHNT and YYREEE (reference sequence). This CDR3 is built from 12 residues. CDR3 protein: CASSFGLDTQYF. The CDR3 DNA is TGTGCCAGCAGCTTTGGACTGGATACGCAGTATTTT.

This chain links TRBV7-9 with TRBJ1-6; no clear D. The CDR3 runs 15 residues. CDR1 SEHNR and CDR2 FQNEAQ come from the germline V gene (reference sequence). Trimming cost V 1 base and J 9 bases, with 13 bases left between them. The CDR3 reads CASSLETAGSSPLHF. The CDR3 bases are TGTGCCAGCAGCTTAGAGACGGCCGGGAGTTCACCCCTCCACTTT.

In the case of this clone: One end of the junction is discordant with germline, which a read error may explain. The chain employs TRBV7-7 and TRBJ2-1; TRBD2 matches 10 bases. The CDR3 has 18 residues. The germline V gene has CDR1 SSHAT and CDR2 FNYEAQ (reference sequence). CDR3 DNA sequence: TGTGCTAGCAGCTTAGCAGCGGGAGGGCCGAGCTCCTACAATGAGCAGTTCTTC. It specifies CASSLAAGGPSSYNEQFF.

The chain combines TRBV9 with TRBJ2-7; D unclear. The germline V and J ends were trimmed by 1 base and 4 bases, with 18 bases remaining between them. Germline V gene sequence: CDR1 SGDLS, CDR2 YYNGEE. The CDR3 extends over 16 amino acids. In DNA form, the CDR3 reads TGTGCCAGCAGCGTATCCCCGGGTGTCGAGTCTTACGAGCAGTACTTC. Residues: CASSVSPGVESYEQYF.

This chain connects TRBV18 to TRBJ2-7, with 7 bases matching TRBD2. This CDR3 is 14 amino acids long. V was clipped by 3 bases and J by 6 bases; unmatched bases: 8. Germline CDR1 and CDR2: KGHSH and LQKENI. CDR3 coding DNA: TGTGCCAGCTCACCTGGAGCGGGGCTCAGCGAGCAGTACTTC. Its translation is CASSPGAGLSEQYF.

V usage is TRBV9 and J usage is TRBJ2-7; 13 bases line up with TRBD2. CDR3 length: 16 residues. Germline-derived CDR1 and CDR2 are SGDLS and YYNGEE. V shed 0 bases, J shed 7 bases, and the junction held 7 bases outside the gene matches. The CDR3 region has the DNA TGTGCCAGCAGCGTAGCACTAGCGGGAGGGCCGTCAGAGCAGTACTTC. Translation: CASSVALAGGPSEQYF.

The genes are TRBV5-1 and TRBJ2-5; D possibly corresponds to TRBD1 (5 bases). V was shortened by 0 bases and J by 5 bases, with 8 bases between the two germline ends. The CDR3 covers 13 residues. Germline V gene sequence: CDR1 SGHRS, CDR2 YFSETQ. CDR3 nucleotides: TGCGCCAGCAGCTTGGGACAGTTTGAGACCCAGTACTTC. This sequence encodes CASSLGQFETQYF.